This is a list of T cell receptor beta chains from one sample in a study of blood T cell repertoires in COVID-19. Some clones are missing from TCRdb's copy, which holds only in-frame ones; the method was immunoSEQ multiplex PCR. The sample has under 200,000 clones, around 89% seen once; the top ten hold approximately 2%. Sequenced material: peripheral blood. The source of these receptors is a man aged 50-60 years who had recovered from COVID-19. CDR3s include the opening cysteine and the closing phenylalanine or tryptophan. The order of the fields is J gene, clone size, D gene, V gene, CDR3 DNA, CDR3 protein. D genes are given only for firm matches. Clone size is given for some rows only: seen once, a few or many times, or a class if the clone is expanded.

J gene: TRBJ1-1; clone size: NA; D gene: TRBD1; V gene: TRBV19; CDR3 DNA: TGTGCCAGTATTCATCTGGCACAGGGGGGGGACACTGAAGCTTTCTTT; CDR3 protein: CASIHLAQGGDTEAFF
J gene: TRBJ1-4; clone size: NA; D gene: NA; V gene: TRBV6-5; CDR3 DNA: TGTGCCAGCAGTTACTCGAGGCCCACCGCGGGAGAAAAACTGTTTTTT; CDR3 protein: CASSYSRPTAGEKLFF
J gene: TRBJ2-7; clone size: once; D gene: TRBD2; V gene: TRBV7-2; CDR3 DNA: TGTGCCAGCAGCTTAGCAGCGGGGGGCGGCTACGAGCAGTACTTC; CDR3 protein: CASSLAAGGGYEQYF
J gene: TRBJ2-1; clone size: NA; D gene: TRBD2; V gene: TRBV18; CDR3 DNA: TGTGCCAGCTCATCCCTAGCTAGCGGGAGCAACAATGAGCAGTTCTTC; CDR3 protein: CASSSLASGSNNEQFF
J gene: TRBJ2-2; clone size: NA; D gene: NA; V gene: TRBV7-9; CDR3 DNA: TGTGCCAGCAGCTTAACGGGGTCCACCGGGGAGCTGTTTTTT; CDR3 protein: CASSLTGSTGELFF
J gene: TRBJ2-3; clone size: NA; D gene: NA; V gene: TRBV9; CDR3 DNA: TGTGCCAGCAGCGTAGCAGGGGTAGGGAGAGATACGCAGTATTTT; CDR3 protein: CASSVAGVGRDTQYF
J gene: TRBJ2-2; clone size: NA; D gene: TRBD1; V gene: TRBV27; CDR3 DNA: TGTGCCAGCAGTTTATATGCGGGGACAGGGCCCACCGGGGAGCTGTTTTTT; CDR3 protein: CASSLYAGTGPTGELFF
J gene: TRBJ2-2; clone size: NA; D gene: NA; V gene: TRBV6-5; CDR3 DNA: TGTGCCAGCAAGGAAAAGAGGGCTAGCGACGGGGAGCTGTTTTTT; CDR3 protein: CASKEKRASDGELFF
J gene: TRBJ2-5; clone size: NA; D gene: TRBD2; V gene: TRBV11-2; CDR3 DNA: TGTGCCAGCAGCCCTGGGACTAGCGGAAGTCAAGAGACCCAGTACTTC; CDR3 protein: CASSPGTSGSQETQYF
J gene: TRBJ2-5; clone size: once; D gene: TRBD2; V gene: TRBV29-1; CDR3 DNA: TGCAGCGTTGTCACGGCGGGGGCCCAGTACTTC; CDR3 protein: CSVVTAGAQYF
J gene: TRBJ2-7; clone size: NA; D gene: NA; V gene: TRBV6-4; CDR3 DNA: TGTGCCAGCAGTGTCGAGGGGGGGTACGAGCAGTACTTC; CDR3 protein: CASSVEGGYEQYF
J gene: TRBJ1-1; clone size: NA; D gene: NA; V gene: TRBV11-2; CDR3 DNA: TGTGCCAGCAGCAGGTCAGGGGCCAACACTGAAGCTTTCTTT; CDR3 protein: CASSRSGANTEAFF
J gene: TRBJ1-1; clone size: NA; D gene: NA; V gene: TRBV19; CDR3 DNA: TGTGCCAGTAGTACAGTCGACAGTAACACTGAAGCTTTCTTT; CDR3 protein: CASSTVDSNTEAFF
J gene: TRBJ1-5; clone size: NA; D gene: TRBD1; V gene: TRBV5-1; CDR3 DNA: TGCGCCAGCAGCCCTCAGGGGGCAAATCAGCCCCAGCATTTT; CDR3 protein: CASSPQGANQPQHF
J gene: TRBJ2-7; clone size: NA; D gene: TRBD1; V gene: TRBV15; CDR3 DNA: TGTGCCACCAGCGGTGACAGGGGGCGCGAGCAGTACTTC; CDR3 protein: CATSGDRGREQYF
J gene: TRBJ1-2; clone size: NA; D gene: NA; V gene: TRBV5-1; CDR3 DNA: TGCGCCAGCAGCCCAGCCTTGGTGGGGCTAGGGGGAGGCTACACCTTC; CDR3 protein: CASSPALVGLGGGYTF
J gene: TRBJ2-1; clone size: NA; D gene: NA; V gene: TRBV24-1; CDR3 DNA: TGTGCCACCAGTATAGGGACAAATGAGCAGTTCTTC; CDR3 protein: CATSIGTNEQFF
J gene: TRBJ1-2; clone size: NA; D gene: TRBD1; V gene: TRBV7-2; CDR3 DNA: TGTGCCAGCAGCACCTCCGGGACAGGGGGTTACGGCTACACCTTC; CDR3 protein: CASSTSGTGGYGYTF
J gene: TRBJ1-1; clone size: NA; D gene: NA; V gene: TRBV7-9; CDR3 DNA: TGTGCCAGCAGCTTACAGGGAGGTGAAGCTTTCTTT; CDR3 protein: CASSLQGGEAFF
J gene: TRBJ1-3; clone size: NA; D gene: NA; V gene: TRBV13; CDR3 DNA: TGTGCCAGCAGCCCGATGGGGCGCGGAAACACCATATATTTT; CDR3 protein: CASSPMGRGNTIYF
J gene: TRBJ2-5; clone size: NA; D gene: NA; V gene: TRBV28; CDR3 DNA: TGTGCCAGCAGTTCGCAAGAGACCCAGTACTTC; CDR3 protein: CASSSQETQYF
J gene: TRBJ2-3; clone size: NA; D gene: NA; V gene: TRBV9; CDR3 DNA: TGTGCCAGCAGCCCCCTCGGGGAAAAGCTCACAGATACGCAGTATTTT; CDR3 protein: CASSPLGEKLTDTQYF
J gene: TRBJ1-1; clone size: NA; D gene: TRBD1; V gene: TRBV30; CDR3 DNA: TGTGCCTGGAGCCGGGACAGGGTGAACACTGAAGCTTTCTTT; CDR3 protein: CAWSRDRVNTEAFF
J gene: TRBJ1-1; clone size: few; D gene: NA; V gene: TRBV28; CDR3 DNA: TGTGCCACCAATGAAGCTTTCTTT; CDR3 protein: CATNEAFF
J gene: TRBJ2-5; clone size: NA; D gene: TRBD2; V gene: TRBV30; CDR3 DNA: TGTGCCTGGAGTCCCCTAGCGGGAATCCAAGAGACCCAGTACTTC; CDR3 protein: CAWSPLAGIQETQYF
J gene: TRBJ2-3; clone size: NA; D gene: TRBD1; V gene: TRBV19; CDR3 DNA: TGTGCCAGTAGTACCGGGACAGGGGGCAATATGGGTACGCAGTATTTT; CDR3 protein: CASSTGTGGNMGTQYF
J gene: TRBJ1-2; clone size: NA; D gene: NA; V gene: TRBV4-3; CDR3 DNA: TGCGCCAGCAGCCAAGAGGGCAGGGGAGATGGCTACACCTTC; CDR3 protein: CASSQEGRGDGYTF
J gene: TRBJ1-2; clone size: NA; D gene: NA; V gene: TRBV7-2; CDR3 DNA: TGTGCCAGCAGCTTCGACAGTTATGGCTACACCTTC; CDR3 protein: CASSFDSYGYTF
J gene: TRBJ1-2; clone size: NA; D gene: TRBD1; V gene: TRBV27; CDR3 DNA: TGTGCCAGCTCAAGACGGGGACAGGGGTCGGGCGGCTACACCTTC; CDR3 protein: CASSRRGQGSGGYTF
J gene: TRBJ1-2; clone size: NA; D gene: NA; V gene: TRBV6-1; CDR3 DNA: TGTGCCAGCAGTGAAGTCAGAGGTCGGCCCGGAGGGTCTGGCTACACCTTC; CDR3 protein: CASSEVRGRPGGSGYTF
J gene: TRBJ2-7; clone size: NA; D gene: TRBD1; V gene: TRBV7-8; CDR3 DNA: TGTGCCAGCAGCTTAGCGCTAAATTCAGGGGGCACCTACGAGCAGTACTTC; CDR3 protein: CASSLALNSGGTYEQYF
J gene: TRBJ1-1; clone size: NA; D gene: TRBD1; V gene: TRBV16; CDR3 DNA: TGTGCCAGCAGCCAACGTGGGACAGGGGGCATGGGTGAAGCTTTCTTT; CDR3 protein: CASSQRGTGGMGEAFF
J gene: TRBJ1-5; clone size: NA; D gene: NA; V gene: TRBV30; CDR3 DNA: TGTGCCTGGAGTAGGAAGGGGGGGGCAGGACAGCCCCAGCATTTT; CDR3 protein: CAWSRKGGAGQPQHF
J gene: TRBJ1-5; clone size: NA; D gene: TRBD1; V gene: TRBV5-4; CDR3 DNA: TGTGCCAGCAGCGACGGACAGGGCAATCAGCCCCAGCATTTT; CDR3 protein: CASSDGQGNQPQHF
J gene: TRBJ2-1; clone size: once; D gene: TRBD2; V gene: TRBV3-1/TRBV3-2; CDR3 DNA: TGTGCCAGCAGCCAAGGGCCCAGCGGGAGGGACAATGAGCAGTTCTTC; CDR3 protein: CASSQGPSGRDNEQFF
J gene: TRBJ1-6; clone size: NA; D gene: NA; V gene: TRBV9; CDR3 DNA: TGTGCCAGCAGCGTAGGAGAATCAGCAAGGAGCTCCTATAATTCACCCCTCCACTTT; CDR3 protein: CASSVGESARSSYNSPLHF